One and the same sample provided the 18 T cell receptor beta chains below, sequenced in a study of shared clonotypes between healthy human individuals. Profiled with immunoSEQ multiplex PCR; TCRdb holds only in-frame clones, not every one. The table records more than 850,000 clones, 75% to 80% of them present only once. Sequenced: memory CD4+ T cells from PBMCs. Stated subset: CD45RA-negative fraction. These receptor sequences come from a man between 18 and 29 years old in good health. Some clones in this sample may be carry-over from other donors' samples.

The CDR3 is CASSVWGAEQPQHF. The DNA for the CDR3 is TGTGCCAGCAGTGTGTGGGGGGCGGAACAGCCCCAGCATTTT. The chain uses TRBV6-1 and TRBJ1-5, with D possibly matching TRBD1 (6 bases). CDR1 MNHNS and CDR2 SASEGT come from the germline V gene. The CDR3 sequence is 14 residues long. Deletions cut 4 bases from V and 7 bases from J, with 14 bases between.

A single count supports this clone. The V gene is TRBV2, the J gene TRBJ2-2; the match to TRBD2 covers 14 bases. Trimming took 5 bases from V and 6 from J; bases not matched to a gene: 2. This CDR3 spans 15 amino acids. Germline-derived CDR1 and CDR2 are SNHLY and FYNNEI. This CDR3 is CASSRLAGGPGELFF. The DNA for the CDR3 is TGTGCCAGCAGTCGACTAGCGGGAGGGCCCGGGGAGCTGTTTTTT.

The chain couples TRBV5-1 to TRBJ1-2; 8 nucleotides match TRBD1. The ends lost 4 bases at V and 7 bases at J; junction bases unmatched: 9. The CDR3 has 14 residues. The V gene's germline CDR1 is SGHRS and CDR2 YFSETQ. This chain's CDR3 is CASSPDPGGGGYTF. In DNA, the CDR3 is TGCGCCAGCAGCCCGGACCCAGGGGGCGGTGGCTACACCTTC.

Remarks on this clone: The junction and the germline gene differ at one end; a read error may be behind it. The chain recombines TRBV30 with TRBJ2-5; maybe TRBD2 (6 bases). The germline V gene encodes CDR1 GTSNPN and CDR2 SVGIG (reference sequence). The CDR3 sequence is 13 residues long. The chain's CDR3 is CARSHGSRENQYF. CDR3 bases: TGTGCCCGGAGTCACGGCAGTCGGGAGAACCAGTACTTC.

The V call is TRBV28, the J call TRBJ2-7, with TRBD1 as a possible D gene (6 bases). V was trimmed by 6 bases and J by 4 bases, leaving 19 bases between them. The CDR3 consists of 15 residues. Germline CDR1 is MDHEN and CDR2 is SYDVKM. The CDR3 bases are TGTGCCAGCAGCCTTTTACAGGGCTTCGGGTACGAGCAGTACTTC. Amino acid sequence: CASSLLQGFGYEQYF.

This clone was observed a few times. The CDR3 protein is CASSLAEGKPQHF. As DNA, the CDR3 is TGCGCCAGCAGCTTGGCCGAGGGCAAGCCCCAGCATTTT. This chain links TRBV5-1 with TRBJ1-5; D not resolved. The germline V gene has CDR1 SGHRS and CDR2 YFSETQ. The ends were cut back, 0 bases at V and 8 bases at J, with 9 bases in the middle. This CDR3 contains 13 residues.

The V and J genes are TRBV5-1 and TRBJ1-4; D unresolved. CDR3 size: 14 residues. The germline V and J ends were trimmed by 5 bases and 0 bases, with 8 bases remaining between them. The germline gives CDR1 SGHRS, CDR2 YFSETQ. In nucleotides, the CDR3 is TGCGCCAGCAGGGACCAAGCAACTAATGAAAAACTGTTTTTT. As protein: CASRDQATNEKLFF.

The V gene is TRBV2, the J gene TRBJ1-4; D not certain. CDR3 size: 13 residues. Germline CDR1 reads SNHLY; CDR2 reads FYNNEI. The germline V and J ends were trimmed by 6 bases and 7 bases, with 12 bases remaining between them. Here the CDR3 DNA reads TGTGCCAGCAGGATAGGGATATTTGAAAAACTGTTTTTT. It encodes CASRIGIFEKLFF.

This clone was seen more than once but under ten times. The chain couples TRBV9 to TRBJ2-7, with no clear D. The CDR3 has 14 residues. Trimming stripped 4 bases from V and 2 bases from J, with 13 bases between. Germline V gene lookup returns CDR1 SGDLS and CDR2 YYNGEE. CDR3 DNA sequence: TGTGCCAGCAGCCCCGGCTTGGAAGCCTACGAGCAGTACTTC. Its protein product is CASSPGLEAYEQYF.

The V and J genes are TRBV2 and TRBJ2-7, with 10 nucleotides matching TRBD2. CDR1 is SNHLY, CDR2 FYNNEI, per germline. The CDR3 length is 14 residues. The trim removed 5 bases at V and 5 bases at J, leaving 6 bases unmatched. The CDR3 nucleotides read TGTGCCAGCAGTCCCGGGACTAGCGTAAACGAGCAGTACTTC. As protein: CASSPGTSVNEQYF.

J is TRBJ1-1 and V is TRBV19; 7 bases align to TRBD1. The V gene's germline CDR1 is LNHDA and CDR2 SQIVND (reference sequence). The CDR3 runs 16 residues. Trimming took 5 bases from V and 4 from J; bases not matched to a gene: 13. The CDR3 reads CASSVDRAVLSTEAFF. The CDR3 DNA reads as TGTGCCAGTAGTGTCGACAGGGCCGTGTTGAGCACTGAAGCTTTCTTT.

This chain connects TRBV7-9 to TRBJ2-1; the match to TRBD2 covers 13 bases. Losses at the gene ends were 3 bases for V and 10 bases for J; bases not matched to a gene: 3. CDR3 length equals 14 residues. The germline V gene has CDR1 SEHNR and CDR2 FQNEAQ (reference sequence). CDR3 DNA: TGTGCCAGCAGCTTTTTGACTAGCGGGAGGGAGCAGTTCTTC. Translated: CASSFLTSGREQFF.

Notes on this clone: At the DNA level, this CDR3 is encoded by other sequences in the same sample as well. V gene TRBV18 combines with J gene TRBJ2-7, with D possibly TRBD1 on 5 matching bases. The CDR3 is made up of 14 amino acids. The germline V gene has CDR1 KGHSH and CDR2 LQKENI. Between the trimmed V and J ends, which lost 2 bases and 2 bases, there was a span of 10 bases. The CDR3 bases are TGTGCCAGCTCACCAGGGCAGGGTCCCTACGAGCAGTACTTC. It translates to CASSPGQGPYEQYF.

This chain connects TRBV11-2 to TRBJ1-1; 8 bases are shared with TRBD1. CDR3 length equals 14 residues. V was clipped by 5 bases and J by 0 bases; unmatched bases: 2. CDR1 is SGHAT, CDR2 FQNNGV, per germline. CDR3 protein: CASSTDRVNTEAFF. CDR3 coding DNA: TGTGCCAGCAGCACGGACAGGGTGAACACTGAAGCTTTCTTT.

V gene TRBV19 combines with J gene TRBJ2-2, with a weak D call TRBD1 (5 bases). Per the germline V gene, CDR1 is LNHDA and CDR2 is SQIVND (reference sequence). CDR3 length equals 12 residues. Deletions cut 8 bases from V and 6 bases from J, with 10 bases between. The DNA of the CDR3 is TGTGCCAGTGGGGCATGGTCCGGGGAGCTGTTTTTT. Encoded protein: CASGAWSGELFF. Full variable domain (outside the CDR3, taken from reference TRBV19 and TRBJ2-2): DGGITQSPKYLFRKEGQNVTLSCEQNLNHDAMYWYRQDPGQGLRLIYYSQIVNDFQKGDIAEGYSVSREKKESFPLTVTSAQKNPTAFYLCASGAWSGELFFGEGSRLTVL.

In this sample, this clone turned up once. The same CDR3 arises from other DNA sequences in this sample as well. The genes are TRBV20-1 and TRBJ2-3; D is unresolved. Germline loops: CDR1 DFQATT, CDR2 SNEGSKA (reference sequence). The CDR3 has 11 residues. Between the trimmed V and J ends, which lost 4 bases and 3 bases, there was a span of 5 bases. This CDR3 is CSATRTDTQYF. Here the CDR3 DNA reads TGCAGTGCTACACGTACAGATACGCAGTATTTT.

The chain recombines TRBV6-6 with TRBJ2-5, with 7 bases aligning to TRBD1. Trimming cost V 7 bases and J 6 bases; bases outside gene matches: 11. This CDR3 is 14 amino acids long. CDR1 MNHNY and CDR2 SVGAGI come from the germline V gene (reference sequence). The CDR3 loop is CASTTTTGYQTQYF. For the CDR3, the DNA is TGTGCCAGCACCACCACGACAGGGTACCAGACCCAGTACTTC.

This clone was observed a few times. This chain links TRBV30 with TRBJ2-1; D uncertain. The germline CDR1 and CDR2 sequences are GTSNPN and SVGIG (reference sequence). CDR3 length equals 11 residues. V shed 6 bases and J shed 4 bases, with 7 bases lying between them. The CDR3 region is CACAGYNEQFF. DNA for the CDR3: TGTGCCTGCGCCGGGTACAATGAGCAGTTCTTC.